A single count supports the clone carrying this T cell receptor beta chain. The data were produced by immunoSEQ multiplex PCR, yet TCRdb's version contains in-frame clones alone and is incomplete. The repertoire holds about 79,000 clones, with 88% as singletons. This sample was taken from a study of OX40 agonist ivuxolimab in advanced cancers. Across the study: Earlier treatment with anti-PD-1, anti-PD-L1 or anti-CTLA-4 was permitted, and roughly 40% had received some.

Per the germline V gene, CDR1 is GTSNPN and CDR2 is SVGIG (reference sequence). The CDR3 length is 14 residues. Between the trimmed V and J ends, which lost 2 bases and 3 bases, there was a span of 13 bases. This specimen was CD4+ or CD8+ T cells sorted from blood, taken in a trial of the OX40 agonist ivuxolimab. This rearrangement joins TRBV30 to TRBJ1-1; D uncertain. The origin of this receptor is an adult with an advanced solid tumor such as melanoma, head and neck, liver or kidney cancer. The CDR3 region has the DNA TGTGCCTGGAGTATTGGACCGGTCCACACTGAAGCTTTCTTT. This sequence encodes CAWSIGPVHTEAFF.